A selection of T cell receptor beta chains follows, all from one sample in a study of blood T cell repertoires in COVID-19. Profiled with immunoSEQ multiplex PCR; TCRdb holds only in-frame clones, not every one. The profile shows roughly 250,000 clones, roughly 93% of them singletons. Source material: PBMCs or T cells enriched from blood (not recorded which). These receptors came from a woman aged 40 to 49 with acute COVID-19. The CDR3 runs from the conserved cysteine through the conserved F or W. A D gene is named only where the DNA matches it firmly.

J	length	D	V	CDR3	DNA
TRBJ1-5	14	.	TRBV6-5	CASSLESSNQPQHF	TGTGCCAGCAGTTTAGAATCCAGCAATCAGCCCCAGCATTTT
TRBJ2-1	16	.	TRBV5-1	CASSARGSISYNEQFF	TGCGCCAGCAGCGCTAGGGGCAGTATCTCCTACAATGAGCAGTTCTTC
TRBJ1-1	15	.	TRBV7-9	CASTPPPTGNTEAFF	TGTGCCAGCACACCACCACCCACAGGGAACACTGAAGCTTTCTTT
TRBJ1-1	11	.	TRBV3-1/TRBV3-2	CASSPGTEAFF	TGTGCCAGCAGCCCGGGCACTGAAGCTTTCTTT
TRBJ1-4	16	.	TRBV5-6	CASSEKTRGRNEKLFF	TGTGCCAGCAGCGAAAAGACGCGGGGGAGAAATGAAAAACTGTTTTTT
TRBJ1-1	12	.	TRBV11-3	CASSLSNTEAFF	TGTGCCAGCAGCTTGAGTAACACTGAAGCTTTCTTT
TRBJ1-3	16	.	TRBV7-2	CASSPQTGYSGNTIYF	TGTGCCAGCAGCCCACAAACAGGCTACTCTGGAAACACCATATATTTT
TRBJ2-3	13	TRBD2	TRBV5-1	CASSQPGGDTQYF	TGCGCCAGCAGCCAACCGGGAGGTGATACGCAGTATTTT
TRBJ2-1	21	.	TRBV18	CASSPFGAPEERGGIDNEQFF	TGTGCCAGCTCACCATTCGGGGCCCCAGAGGAGAGAGGGGGTATCGACAATGAGCAGTTCTTC
TRBJ2-7	15	.	TRBV6-2/TRBV6-3	CASSPPGTGLSEQYF	TGTGCCAGCAGCCCGCCCGGAACAGGGCTTTCCGAGCAGTACTTC
TRBJ1-2	13	TRBD1	TRBV7-9	CASSLDRASGYTF	TGTGCCAGCAGCTTGGACAGGGCGAGCGGCTACACCTTC
TRBJ1-1	15	TRBD1	TRBV9	CASSVGQGSGREAFF	TGTGCCAGCAGCGTCGGACAGGGGAGTGGCAGAGAAGCTTTCTTT
TRBJ1-2	16	TRBD1	TRBV27	CASSSKLRDSRLGYTF	TGTGCCAGCAGTTCTAAACTCCGGGACAGCCGGCTCGGCTACACCTTC
TRBJ2-1	17	TRBD2	TRBV7-9	CASSLGASGRSYNEQFF	TGTGCCAGCAGCTTAGGGGCTAGCGGGAGGAGTTACAATGAGCAGTTCTTC
TRBJ1-5	17	.	TRBV7-6	CASSLATAGLSNQPQHF	TGTGCCAGCAGCTTAGCGACCGCGGGGCTGAGCAATCAGCCCCAGCATTTT
TRBJ1-4	15	.	TRBV2	CASRPDSAQNEKLFF	TGTGCCAGCAGACCTGACAGTGCCCAAAATGAAAAACTGTTTTTT
TRBJ2-7	16	TRBD1	TRBV4-1	CASSQSGQGISREQYF	TGCGCCAGCAGCCAGTCGGGACAGGGGATAAGTCGGGAGCAGTACTTC
TRBJ1-2	15	TRBD1	TRBV18	CASSPGQPTNYGYTF	TGTGCCAGCTCACCGGGACAGCCTACTAACTATGGCTACACCTTC
TRBJ1-2	16	.	TRBV4-1	CASSQDLEGPNYGYTF	TGCGCCAGCAGCCAAGATTTGGAGGGGCCAAACTATGGCTACACCTTC
TRBJ2-1	14	.	TRBV27	CASSLDSPTNEQFF	TGTGCCAGCAGTTTGGACAGCCCAACTAATGAGCAGTTCTTC
TRBJ2-5	16	TRBD1	TRBV7-9	CASSSRDRFLQETQYF	TGTGCCAGCAGTTCCCGGGACAGATTTTTACAAGAGACCCAGTACTTC
TRBJ1-1	14	TRBD1	TRBV28	CASRHGTGDTEAFF	TGTGCCAGCAGACACGGGACAGGAGACACTGAAGCTTTCTTT
TRBJ2-3	14	.	TRBV7-8	CASSPSVFLDTQYF	TGTGCCAGCAGCCCCTCGGTCTTTCTAGATACGCAGTATTTT